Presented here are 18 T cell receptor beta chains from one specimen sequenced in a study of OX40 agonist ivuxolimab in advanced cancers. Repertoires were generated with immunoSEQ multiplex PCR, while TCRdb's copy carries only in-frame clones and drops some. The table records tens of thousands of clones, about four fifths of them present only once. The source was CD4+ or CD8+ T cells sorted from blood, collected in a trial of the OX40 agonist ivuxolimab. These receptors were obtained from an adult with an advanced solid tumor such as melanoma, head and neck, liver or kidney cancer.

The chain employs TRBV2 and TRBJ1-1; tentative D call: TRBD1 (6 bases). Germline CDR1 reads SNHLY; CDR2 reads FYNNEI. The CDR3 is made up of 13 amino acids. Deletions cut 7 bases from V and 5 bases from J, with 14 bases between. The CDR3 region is CASNRGAGTEAFF. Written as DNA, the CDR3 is TGTGCCAGCAATAGGGGGGCGGGTACTGAAGCTTTCTTT. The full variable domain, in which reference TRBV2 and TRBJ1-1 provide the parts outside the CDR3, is EPEVTQTPSHQVTQMGQEVILRCVPISNHLYFYWYRQILGQKVEFLVSFYNNEISEKSEIFDDQFSVERPDGSNFTLKIRSTKLEDSAMYFCASNRGAGTEAFFGQGTRLTVV.

CDR3: CSVEDYGTRDGGYTF. Written as DNA, the CDR3 is TGCAGCGTTGAAGATTACGGAACCCGGGATGGAGGCTACACCTTC. The rearrangement uses TRBV29-1 and TRBJ1-2; no firm D call. V was trimmed by 0 bases and J by 8 bases, leaving 19 bases between them. CDR1 and CDR2 (germline): SQVTM, ANQGSEA. This CDR3 is built from 15 residues.

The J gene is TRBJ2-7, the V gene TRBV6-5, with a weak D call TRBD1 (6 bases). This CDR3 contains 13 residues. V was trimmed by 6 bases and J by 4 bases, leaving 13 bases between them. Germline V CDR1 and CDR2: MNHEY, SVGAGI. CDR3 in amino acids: CASSDRTKYEQYF. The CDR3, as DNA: TGTGCCAGCAGCGACAGGACCAAATACGAGCAGTACTTC.

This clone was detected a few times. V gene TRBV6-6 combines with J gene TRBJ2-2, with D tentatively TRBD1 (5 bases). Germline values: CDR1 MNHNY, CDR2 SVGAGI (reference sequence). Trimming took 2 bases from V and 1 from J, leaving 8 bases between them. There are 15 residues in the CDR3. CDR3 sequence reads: CASSYTTGNTGELFF. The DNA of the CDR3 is TGTGCCAGCAGTTACACAACAGGGAACACCGGGGAGCTGTTTTTT.

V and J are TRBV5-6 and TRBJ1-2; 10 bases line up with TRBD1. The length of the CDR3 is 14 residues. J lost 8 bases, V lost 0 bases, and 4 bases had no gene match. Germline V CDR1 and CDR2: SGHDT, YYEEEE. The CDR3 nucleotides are TGTGCCAGCAGCTTGGGACAGGGGGCGGGCGGCTACACCTTC. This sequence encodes CASSLGQGAGGYTF. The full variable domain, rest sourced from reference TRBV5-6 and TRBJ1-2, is DAGVTQSPTHLIKTRGQQVTLRCSPKSGHDTVSWYQQALGQGPQFIFQYYEEEERQRGNFPDRFSGHQFPNYSSELNVNALLLGDSALYLCASSLGQGAGGYTFGSGTRLTVV.

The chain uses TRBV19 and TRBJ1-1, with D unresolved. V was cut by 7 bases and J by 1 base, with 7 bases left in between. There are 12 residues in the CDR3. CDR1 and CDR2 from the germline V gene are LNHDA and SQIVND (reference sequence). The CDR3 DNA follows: TGTGCCAGTAAGAGGCCGAACACTGAAGCTTTCTTT. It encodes CASKRPNTEAFF. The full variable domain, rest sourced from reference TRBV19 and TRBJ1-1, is DGGITQSPKYLFRKEGQNVTLSCEQNLNHDAMYWYRQDPGQGLRLIYYSQIVNDFQKGDIAEGYSVSREKKESFPLTVTSAQKNPTAFYLCASKRPNTEAFFGQGTRLTVV.

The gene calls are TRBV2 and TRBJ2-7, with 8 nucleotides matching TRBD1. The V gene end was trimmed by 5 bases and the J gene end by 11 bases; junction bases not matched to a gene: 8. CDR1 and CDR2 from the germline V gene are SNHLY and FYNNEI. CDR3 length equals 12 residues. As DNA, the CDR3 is TGTGCCAGCAGTACCCCAGGGGGCTCGAAGTACTTC. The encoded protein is CASSTPGGSKYF.

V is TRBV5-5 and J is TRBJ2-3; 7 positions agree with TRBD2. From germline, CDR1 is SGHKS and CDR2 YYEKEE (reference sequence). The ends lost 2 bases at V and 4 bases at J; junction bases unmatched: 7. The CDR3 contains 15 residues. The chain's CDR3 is CASSFSGGIADTQYF. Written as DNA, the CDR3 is TGTGCCAGCAGCTTCTCCGGGGGGATCGCAGATACGCAGTATTTT.

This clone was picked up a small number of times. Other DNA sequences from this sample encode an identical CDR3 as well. CDR3 bases: TGTGCCAGCAGCTTGGAAGCACGTTACGAGCAGTACTTC. It translates to CASSLEARYEQYF. V is TRBV5-5 and J is TRBJ2-7; D is undetermined. There are 13 residues in the CDR3. V lost 0 bases, J lost 4 bases, and 8 bases lay in between. Germline V CDR1 and CDR2: SGHKS, YYEKEE (reference sequence).

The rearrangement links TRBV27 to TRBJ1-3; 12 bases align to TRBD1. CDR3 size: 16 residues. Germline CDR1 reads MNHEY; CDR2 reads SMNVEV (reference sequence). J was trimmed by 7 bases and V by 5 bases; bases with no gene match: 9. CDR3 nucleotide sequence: TGTGCCAGCAGTGCTTGGGACAGGGGGCATGCCAACACCATATATTTT. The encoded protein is CASSAWDRGHANTIYF.

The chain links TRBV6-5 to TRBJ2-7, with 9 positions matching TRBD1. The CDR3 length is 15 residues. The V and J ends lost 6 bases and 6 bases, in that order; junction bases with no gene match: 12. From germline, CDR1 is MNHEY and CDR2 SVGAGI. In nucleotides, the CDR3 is TGTGCCAGCAGATCGAGGGGACAGGGTGTTTTCGAGCAGTACTTC. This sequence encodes CASRSRGQGVFEQYF.

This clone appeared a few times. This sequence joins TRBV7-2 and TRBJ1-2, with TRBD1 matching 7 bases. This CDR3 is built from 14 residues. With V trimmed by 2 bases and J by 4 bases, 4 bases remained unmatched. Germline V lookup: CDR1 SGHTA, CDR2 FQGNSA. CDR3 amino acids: CASSLLGDSYGYTF. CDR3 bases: TGTGCCAGCAGCTTACTGGGGGACAGCTATGGCTACACCTTC.

The CDR3 sequence is CASKGQGAVTGELFF. The CDR3 DNA is TGTGCCAGCAAGGGACAGGGGGCTGTCACCGGGGAGCTGTTTTTT. The rearrangement joins TRBV6-1 to TRBJ2-2; 12 bases are shared with TRBD1. The germline V gene encodes CDR1 MNHNS and CDR2 SASEGT. The CDR3 has 15 residues. V trimming: 7 bases; J trimming: 4 bases; junction bases outside the gene matches: 4.

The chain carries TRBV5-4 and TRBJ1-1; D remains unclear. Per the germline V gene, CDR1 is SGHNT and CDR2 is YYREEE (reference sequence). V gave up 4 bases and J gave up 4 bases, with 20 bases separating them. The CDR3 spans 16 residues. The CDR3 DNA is TGTGCCAGCAGCCCGCTCGGTAGGGTAGTGTTCACTGAAGCTTTCTTT. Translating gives CASSPLGRVVFTEAFF.

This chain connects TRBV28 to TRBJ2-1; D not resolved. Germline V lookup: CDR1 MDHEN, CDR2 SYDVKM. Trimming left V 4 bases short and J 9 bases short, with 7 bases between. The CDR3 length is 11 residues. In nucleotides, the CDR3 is TGTGCCAGCAGTTGGAAAGGTGAGCAGTTCTTC. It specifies CASSWKGEQFF. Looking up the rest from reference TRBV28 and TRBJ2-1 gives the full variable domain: DVKVTQSSRYLVKRTGEKVFLECVQDMDHENMFWYRQDPGLGLRLIYFSYDVKMKEKGDIPEGYSVSREKKERFSLILESASTNQTSMYLCASSWKGEQFFGPGTRLTVL.

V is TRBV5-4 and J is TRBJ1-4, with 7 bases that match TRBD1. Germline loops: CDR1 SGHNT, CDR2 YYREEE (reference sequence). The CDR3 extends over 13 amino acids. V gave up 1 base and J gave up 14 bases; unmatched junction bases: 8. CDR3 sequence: CASSLPTGEGLFF. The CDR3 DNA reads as TGTGCCAGCAGCTTGCCCACAGGGGAAGGGCTGTTTTTT.

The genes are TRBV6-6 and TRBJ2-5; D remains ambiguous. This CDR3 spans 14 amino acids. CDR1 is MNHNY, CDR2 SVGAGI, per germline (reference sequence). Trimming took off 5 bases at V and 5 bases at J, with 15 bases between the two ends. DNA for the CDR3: TGTGCCAGCAGTAGGACGAGGTCCCGGGAGACCCAGTACTTC. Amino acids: CASSRTRSRETQYF.

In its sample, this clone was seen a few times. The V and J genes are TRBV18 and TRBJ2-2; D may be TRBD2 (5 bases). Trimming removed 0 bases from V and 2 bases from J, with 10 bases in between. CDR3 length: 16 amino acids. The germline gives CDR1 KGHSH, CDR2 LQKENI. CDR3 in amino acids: CASSPPERPNTGELFF. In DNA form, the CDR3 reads TGTGCCAGCTCACCACCGGAGCGGCCCAACACCGGGGAGCTGTTTTTT.